These T cell receptor beta chains were read from a single sample in a study of blood T cell repertoires in COVID-19. This table comes from immunoSEQ multiplex PCR, and its TCRdb copy is limited to in-frame clones, with some not included. The sample holds roughly 260,000 clones, less than 85% seen once. Material: peripheral blood. These receptors came from a woman in her late teens or twenties with acute or convalescent COVID-19. CDR3s include the opening cysteine and the closing phenylalanine or tryptophan. Fields, in order: CDR3 protein, CDR3 DNA, V gene, CDR3 length, D gene, clone size, J gene. D genes are given only for firm matches. A row's size may be missing; if present it is once, few, many or a size class.

CDR3aa: CASSQDPRQGWGGYTF
CDR3nt: TGCGCCAGCAGCCAAGACCCCCGACAGGGCTGGGGTGGGTACACCTTC
v_gene: TRBV4-3
len: 16
d_gene: TRBD1
abundance: -
j_gene: TRBJ1-2

CDR3aa: CASSRDQRSQETQYF
CDR3nt: TGTGCCAGCAGCCGGGATCAGCGAAGCCAAGAGACCCAGTACTTC
v_gene: TRBV7-2
len: 15
d_gene: -
abundance: -
j_gene: TRBJ2-5

CDR3aa: CASSPRTGSVPSPLGGFGNTIYF
CDR3nt: TGTGCCAGCAGCCCTAGGACAGGATCCGTCCCTAGCCCCTTGGGGGGTTTTGGAAACACCATATATTTT
v_gene: TRBV7-8
len: 23
d_gene: TRBD1
abundance: -
j_gene: TRBJ1-3

CDR3aa: CASSLGTGPNEKLFF
CDR3nt: TGTGCCAGCAGCTTAGGGACAGGGCCTAATGAAAAACTGTTTTTT
v_gene: TRBV5-5
len: 15
d_gene: TRBD1
abundance: few
j_gene: TRBJ1-4

CDR3aa: CASSERPGVGNGQYF
CDR3nt: TGTGCCAGCAGTGAACGCCCGGGGGTTGGGAACGGGCAGTACTTC
v_gene: TRBV6-1
len: 15
d_gene: -
abundance: -
j_gene: TRBJ2-7

CDR3aa: CASSPLGSRGRTGELFF
CDR3nt: TGTGCCAGCTCACCCCTAGGAAGCAGGGGGCGGACCGGGGAGCTGTTTTTT
v_gene: TRBV18
len: 17
d_gene: TRBD1
abundance: -
j_gene: TRBJ2-2

CDR3aa: CASNPWGNSGDTQYF
CDR3nt: TGTGCCAGCAACCCCTGGGGCAATTCGGGGGATACCCAGTACTTC
v_gene: TRBV9
len: 15
d_gene: -
abundance: -
j_gene: TRBJ2-5

CDR3aa: CASSLGTGEETQYF
CDR3nt: TGCGCCAGCAGCCTAGGGACAGGGGAAGAGACCCAGTACTTC
v_gene: TRBV5-1
len: 14
d_gene: TRBD1
abundance: -
j_gene: TRBJ2-5

CDR3aa: CATSRASLASDNEQYF
CDR3nt: TGTGCCACCAGCAGAGCTAGTCTAGCGAGCGACAACGAGCAGTACTTC
v_gene: TRBV15
len: 16
d_gene: -
abundance: once
j_gene: TRBJ2-7

CDR3aa: CASSFPGIPNYGYTF
CDR3nt: TGTGCCAGCAGTTTTCCGGGGATCCCTAACTATGGCTACACCTTC
v_gene: TRBV28
len: 15
d_gene: -
abundance: -
j_gene: TRBJ1-2

CDR3aa: CASSIEGEGGYTF
CDR3nt: TGTGCCAGTAGTATCGAGGGTGAGGGTGGCTACACCTTC
v_gene: TRBV19
len: 13
d_gene: -
abundance: -
j_gene: TRBJ1-2

CDR3aa: CASSQELSGRSDEQFF
CDR3nt: TGCGCCAGCAGCCAAGAACTTAGCGGGAGATCGGATGAGCAGTTCTTC
v_gene: TRBV4-1
len: 16
d_gene: TRBD2
abundance: -
j_gene: TRBJ2-1

CDR3aa: CASSLFGGADNEQFF
CDR3nt: TGCGCCAGCAGCTTGTTTGGGGGGGCTGACAATGAGCAGTTCTTC
v_gene: TRBV5-1
len: 15
d_gene: -
abundance: once
j_gene: TRBJ2-1

CDR3aa: CASSILWASGGTDTQYF
CDR3nt: TGTGCCAGTAGTATTCTGTGGGCGTCGGGAGGCACAGATACGCAGTATTTT
v_gene: TRBV19
len: 17
d_gene: -
abundance: once
j_gene: TRBJ2-3

CDR3aa: CASSVEKWGPSLHF
CDR3nt: TGTGCCAGCAGCGTAGAAAAATGGGGGCCTTCCCTCCACTTT
v_gene: TRBV9
len: 14
d_gene: -
abundance: -
j_gene: TRBJ1-6

CDR3aa: CSVGPGLSTDTQYF
CDR3nt: TGCAGCGTTGGCCCGGGACTATCCACAGATACGCAGTATTTT
v_gene: TRBV29-1
len: 14
d_gene: TRBD2
abundance: once
j_gene: TRBJ2-3

CDR3aa: CASSSLAGLRDEQFF
CDR3nt: TGTGCCAGCAGTTCCTTAGCGGGATTAAGGGATGAGCAGTTCTTC
v_gene: TRBV6-5
len: 15
d_gene: TRBD2
abundance: -
j_gene: TRBJ2-1

CDR3aa: CASSQHEGQGGNTIYF
CDR3nt: TGCGCCAGCAGCCAACATGAGGGACAGGGAGGAAACACCATATATTTT
v_gene: TRBV4-1
len: 16
d_gene: TRBD1
abundance: -
j_gene: TRBJ1-3

CDR3aa: CSVDGQGGGYEQYF
CDR3nt: TGCAGCGTTGACGGACAGGGTGGAGGGTACGAGCAGTACTTC
v_gene: TRBV29-1
len: 14
d_gene: TRBD1
abundance: once
j_gene: TRBJ2-7

CDR3aa: CASSFGLAGSYNEQFF
CDR3nt: TGTGCCAGCAGCTTTGGGCTAGCGGGGTCCTACAATGAGCAGTTCTTC
v_gene: TRBV11-3
len: 16
d_gene: TRBD2
abundance: -
j_gene: TRBJ2-1

CDR3aa: CSVHDRGRSTDTQYF
CDR3nt: TGCAGCGTACATGATAGGGGGCGTAGCACAGATACGCAGTATTTT
v_gene: TRBV29-1
len: 15
d_gene: TRBD1
abundance: -
j_gene: TRBJ2-3

CDR3aa: CASSFSTGAYMKKLFF
CDR3nt: TGTGCCAGCAGTTTCTCGACAGGGGCCTACATGAAAAAACTGTTTTTT
v_gene: TRBV28
len: 16
d_gene: TRBD1
abundance: -
j_gene: TRBJ1-4

CDR3aa: CASSKPGLSYEQYF
CDR3nt: TGTGCCAGCAGCAAACCGGGACTATCCTACGAGCAGTACTTC
v_gene: TRBV21-1
len: 14
d_gene: -
abundance: -
j_gene: TRBJ2-7